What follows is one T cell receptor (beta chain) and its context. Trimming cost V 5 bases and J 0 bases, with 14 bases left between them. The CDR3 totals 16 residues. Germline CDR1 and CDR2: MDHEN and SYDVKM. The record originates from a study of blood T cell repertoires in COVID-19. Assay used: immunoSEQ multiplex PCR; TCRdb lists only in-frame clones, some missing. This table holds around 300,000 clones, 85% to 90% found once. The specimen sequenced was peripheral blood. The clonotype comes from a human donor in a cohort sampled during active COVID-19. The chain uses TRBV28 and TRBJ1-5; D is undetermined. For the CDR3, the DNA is TGTGCCAGCAGTCCTGAGAATAGCAATAGCAATCAGCCCCAGCATTTT. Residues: CASSPENSNSNQPQHF.